The clone carrying this T cell receptor beta chain was seen a handful of times. Its specificity is not known. This specimen comes from a study of T cell repertoires in cytomegalovirus infection. Study details: Recently identified HLA-C-restricted CMV epitopes were used, and well-studied HLA-B-restricted CMV epitopes were used as well. Overall study findings and caveats: The study found HLA-C-restricted CMV-specific TCR beta clonotypes dominating the ex vivo response.

Per germline, CDR1 SGDLS and CDR2 YYNGEE. V lost 0 bases, J lost 2 bases, and 13 bases lay in between. The CDR3 runs 16 residues. TCRdb redid the calling of the reads with MiXCR, one entry per CDR3 protein. The data contain approximately 910,000 distinct CDR3 sequences, roughly 30% of them singletons. Source: cultured CD8+ T cells from PBMCs, taken from culture after CMV antigen stimulation. This sequence originates from a human donor in good health (CMV status not recorded). Some clones in this sample may be carry-over from other donors' samples. The chain is built from TRBV9 and TRBJ2-3; D not certain. CDR3 loop: CASSVGVSKYTDTQYF. The CDR3 coding sequence is TGTGCCAGCAGCGTAGGCGTCAGTAAATACACAGATACGCAGTATTTT.